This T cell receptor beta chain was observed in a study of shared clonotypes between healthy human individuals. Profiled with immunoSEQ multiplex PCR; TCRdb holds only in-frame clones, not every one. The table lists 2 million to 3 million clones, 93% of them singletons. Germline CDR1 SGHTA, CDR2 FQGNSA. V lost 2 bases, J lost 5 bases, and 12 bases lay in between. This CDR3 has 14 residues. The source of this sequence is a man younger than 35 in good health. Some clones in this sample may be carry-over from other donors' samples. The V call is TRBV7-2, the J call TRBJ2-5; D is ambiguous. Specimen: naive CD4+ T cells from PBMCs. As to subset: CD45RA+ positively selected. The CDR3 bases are TGTGCCAGCAGCTTAACTGGGCCCTGGGAGACCCAGTACTTC. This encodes CASSLTGPWETQYF.